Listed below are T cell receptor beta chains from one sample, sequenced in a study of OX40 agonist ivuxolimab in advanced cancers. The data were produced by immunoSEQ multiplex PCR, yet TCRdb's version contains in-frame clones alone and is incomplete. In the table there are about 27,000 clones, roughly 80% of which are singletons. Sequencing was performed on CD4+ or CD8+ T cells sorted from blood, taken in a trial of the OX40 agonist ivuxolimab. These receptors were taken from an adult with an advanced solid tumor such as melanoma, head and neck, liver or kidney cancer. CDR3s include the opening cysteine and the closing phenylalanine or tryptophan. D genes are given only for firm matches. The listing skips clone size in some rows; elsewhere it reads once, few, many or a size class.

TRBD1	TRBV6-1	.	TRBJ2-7	CASSALPGQGYEQYF	TGTGCCAGCAGTGCCCTCCCGGGACAGGGGTACGAGCAGTACTTC
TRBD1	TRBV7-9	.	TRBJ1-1	CASSSQGQGEDTEAFF	TGTGCCAGCAGTTCTCAAGGACAGGGCGAAGACACTGAAGCTTTCTTT
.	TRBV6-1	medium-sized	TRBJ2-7	CASSEETGTPKEQYF	TGTGCCAGCAGTGAAGAGACCGGGACCCCAAAAGAGCAGTACTTC
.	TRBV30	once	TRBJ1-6	CAWSVQGRSPLHF	TGTGCCTGGAGTGTTCAAGGGCGTTCACCCCTCCACTTT
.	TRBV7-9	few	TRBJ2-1	CASSLDRYNEQFF	TGTGCCAGCAGCCTTGACAGGTACAATGAGCAGTTCTTC
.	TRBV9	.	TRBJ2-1	CASSVKTGPLDEQFF	TGTGCCAGCAGCGTAAAGACGGGCCCTTTGGATGAGCAGTTCTTC
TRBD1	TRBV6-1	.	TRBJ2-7	CASSEATGGVWEQYF	TGTGCCAGCAGTGAAGCAACAGGGGGCGTCTGGGAGCAGTACTTC
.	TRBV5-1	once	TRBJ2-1	CASSLWEDESEQFF	TGCGCCAGCAGCTTGTGGGAGGATGAAAGTGAGCAGTTCTTC
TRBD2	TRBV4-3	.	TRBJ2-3	CASSQILAGVTDTQYF	TGCGCCAGCAGCCAGATACTAGCGGGGGTTACAGATACGCAGTATTTT
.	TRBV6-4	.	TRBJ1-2	CASSASAEGYGYTF	TGTGCCAGCAGTGCCTCGGCAGAGGGTTACGGCTACACCTTC
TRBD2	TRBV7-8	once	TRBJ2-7	CASSSASGGYEQYF	TGTGCCAGCAGCTCCGCTAGCGGGGGGTACGAGCAGTACTTC
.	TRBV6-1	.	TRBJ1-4	CASSGKGRRNEKLFF	TGTGCCAGCAGTGGGAAGGGACGGAGAAATGAAAAACTGTTTTTT
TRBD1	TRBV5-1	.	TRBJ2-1	CASSWGQSSYNEQFF	TGCGCCAGCAGCTGGGGACAGAGCTCCTACAATGAGCAGTTCTTC
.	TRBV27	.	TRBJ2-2	CATLPFGAQATGELFF	TGTGCCACCCTACCTTTCGGGGCGCAGGCCACCGGGGAGCTGTTTTTT
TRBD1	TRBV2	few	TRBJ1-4	CASSFRQGESEKLFF	TGTGCCAGCAGTTTCCGACAGGGGGAGAGTGAAAAACTGTTTTTT
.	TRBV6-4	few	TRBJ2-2	CASSDLGGFANTGELFF	TGTGCCAGCAGTGACCTTGGGGGGTTCGCGAACACCGGGGAGCTGTTTTTT
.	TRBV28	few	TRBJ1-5	CASSPSWGNQPQHF	TGTGCCAGCAGCCCTTCCTGGGGCAATCAGCCCCAGCATTTT
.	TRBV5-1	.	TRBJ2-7	CASSLGKGYEQYF	TGCGCCAGCAGCTTGGGGAAAGGCTACGAGCAGTACTTC
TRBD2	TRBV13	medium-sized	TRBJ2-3	CASSLAGGEGTDTQYF	TGTGCCAGCAGCTTAGCGGGAGGGGAGGGCACAGATACGCAGTATTTT
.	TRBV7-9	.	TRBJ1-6	CASSPDGRVAPLHF	TGTGCCAGCAGCCCCGACGGAAGAGTGGCACCCCTCCACTTT
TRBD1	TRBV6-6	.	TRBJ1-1	CASSPGGIAEAFF	TGTGCCAGCAGTCCAGGGGGGATCGCTGAAGCTTTCTTT
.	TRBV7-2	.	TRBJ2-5	CASSLGGGKETQYF	TGTGCCAGCAGCTTGGGTGGGGGAAAAGAGACCCAGTACTTC
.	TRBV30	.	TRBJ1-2	CAWSQTVNYGYTF	TGTGCCTGGAGCCAGACGGTTAACTATGGCTACACCTTC
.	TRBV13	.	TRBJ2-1	CASSEQGGDNEQFF	TGTGCCAGCAGCGAGCAAGGGGGGGACAATGAGCAGTTCTTC
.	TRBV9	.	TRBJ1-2	CASSGSPGYYGYTF	TGTGCCAGCAGCGGTAGTCCAGGGTACTATGGCTACACCTTC
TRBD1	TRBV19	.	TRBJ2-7	CASSIPAQGSYEQYF	TGTGCCAGTAGTATTCCGGCACAGGGGAGCTACGAGCAGTACTTC
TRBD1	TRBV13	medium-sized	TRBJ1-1	CASSPDRGENTEAFF	TGTGCCAGCAGCCCCGACAGGGGGGAGAACACTGAAGCTTTCTTT
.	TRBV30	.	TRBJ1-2	CAWSVGGDWGYTF	TGTGCCTGGAGTGTCGGGGGAGACTGGGGCTACACCTTC
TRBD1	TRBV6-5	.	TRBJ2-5	CASSYGQGDQETQYF	TGTGCCAGCAGTTACGGACAGGGGGACCAAGAGACCCAGTACTTC
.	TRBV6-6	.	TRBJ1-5	CASNGGAQPQHF	TGTGCCAGCAATGGGGGGGCCCAGCCCCAGCATTTT
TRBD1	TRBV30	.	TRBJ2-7	CAWSVRQGAWYEQYF	TGTGCCTGGAGTGTACGTCAGGGGGCGTGGTACGAGCAGTACTTC
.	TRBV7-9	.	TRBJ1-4	CASSPPGNTNEKLFF	TGTGCCAGCAGCCCCCCAGGAAATACTAATGAAAAACTGTTTTTT
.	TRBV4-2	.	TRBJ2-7	CASSQTALSSYEQYF	TGTGCCAGCAGCCAAACGGCCTTAAGCTCCTACGAGCAGTACTTC
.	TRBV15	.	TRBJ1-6	CATSRDRDTLHF	TGTGCCACCAGCAGAGATCGAGACACCCTCCACTTT
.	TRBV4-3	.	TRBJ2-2	CASSQEFEAGELFF	TGCGCCAGCAGCCAGGAATTCGAGGCCGGGGAGCTGTTTTTT
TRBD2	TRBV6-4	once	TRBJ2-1	CASSTLAGGIDEQFF	TGTGCCAGCAGTACACTAGCGGGGGGAATCGATGAGCAGTTCTTC
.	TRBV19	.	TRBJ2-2	CASSIQWAGELFF	TGTGCCAGTAGTATCCAGTGGGCCGGGGAGCTGTTTTTT
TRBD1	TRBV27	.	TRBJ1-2	CASRGTGINYGYTF	TGTGCCAGCAGGGGGACAGGTATTAACTATGGCTACACCTTC
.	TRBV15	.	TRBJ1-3	CATSRARGGPTIYF	TGTGCCACCAGCAGAGCCCGCGGGGGTCCCACCATATATTTT
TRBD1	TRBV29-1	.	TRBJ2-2	CSVDPGQGAVGELFF	TGCAGCGTTGACCCGGGACAGGGGGCCGTCGGGGAGCTGTTTTTT
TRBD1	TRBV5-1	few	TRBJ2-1	CASWGTGMNEQFF	TGCGCCAGCTGGGGGACAGGGATGAATGAGCAGTTCTTC
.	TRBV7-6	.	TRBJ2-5	CASSYGVGAEGRETQYF	TGTGCCAGCAGCTACGGGGTCGGAGCGGAGGGTAGAGAGACCCAGTACTTC
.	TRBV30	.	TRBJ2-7	CAWSPGTHSYEQYF	TGTGCCTGGAGTCCGGGGACCCACTCCTACGAGCAGTACTTC
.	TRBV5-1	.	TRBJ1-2	CASSLNLGSGYTF	TGCGCCAGCAGCTTGAATTTGGGCAGCGGCTACACCTTC
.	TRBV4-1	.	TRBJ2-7	CASSQGDRSYEQYF	TGCGCCAGCAGCCAAGGTGACCGATCCTACGAGCAGTACTTC
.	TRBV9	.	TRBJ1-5	CASSVGNQPQHF	TGTGCCAGCAGCGTAGGTAATCAGCCCCAGCATTTT
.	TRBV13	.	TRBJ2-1	CASSLGRGFDEQFF	TGTGCCAGCAGCTTAGGCCGGGGGTTCGATGAGCAGTTCTTC
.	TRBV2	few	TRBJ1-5	CASSLGGSQPQHF	TGTGCCAGCAGCCTAGGAGGGAGTCAGCCCCAGCATTTT
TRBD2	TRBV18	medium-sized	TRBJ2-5	CASSPTSGRTPRAETQYF	TGTGCCAGCTCACCGACTAGCGGGAGAACCCCCCGGGCTGAGACCCAGTACTTC
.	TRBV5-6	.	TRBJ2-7	CASSHSYEQYF	TGTGCCAGCAGCCACTCCTACGAGCAGTACTTC
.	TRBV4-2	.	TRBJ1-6	CASSQDSSRSYNSPLHF	TGTGCCAGCAGCCAAGATTCATCACGCTCCTATAATTCACCCCTCCACTTT
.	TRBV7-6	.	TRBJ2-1	CASSLEIGRNEQFF	TGTGCCAGCAGCTTAGAAATAGGGCGCAATGAGCAGTTCTTC
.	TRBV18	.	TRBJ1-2	CASSTGPNGGYTF	TGTGCCAGCTCAACAGGGCCGAACGGTGGCTACACCTTC
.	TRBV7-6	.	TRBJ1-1	CASSASGRMNTEAFF	TGTGCCAGCAGCGCCTCCGGACGGATGAACACTGAAGCTTTCTTT
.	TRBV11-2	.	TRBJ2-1	CASSLTNPKQFF	TGTGCCAGCAGCTTAACCAACCCGAAGCAGTTCTTC
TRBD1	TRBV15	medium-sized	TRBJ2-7	CATSGTGMAYEQYF	TGTGCCACCAGCGGGACAGGGATGGCTTACGAGCAGTACTTC
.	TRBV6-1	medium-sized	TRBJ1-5	CASSEEGISQPQHF	TGTGCCAGCAGTGAAGAGGGAATCAGCCAGCCCCAGCATTTT
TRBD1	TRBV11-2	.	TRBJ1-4	CASSSTGGPNEKLFF	TGTGCCAGCAGCTCTACAGGGGGACCTAATGAAAAACTGTTTTTT
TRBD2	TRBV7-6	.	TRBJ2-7	CASSPTSGLYEQYF	TGTGCCAGCAGCCCGACTAGCGGGCTTTACGAGCAGTACTTC